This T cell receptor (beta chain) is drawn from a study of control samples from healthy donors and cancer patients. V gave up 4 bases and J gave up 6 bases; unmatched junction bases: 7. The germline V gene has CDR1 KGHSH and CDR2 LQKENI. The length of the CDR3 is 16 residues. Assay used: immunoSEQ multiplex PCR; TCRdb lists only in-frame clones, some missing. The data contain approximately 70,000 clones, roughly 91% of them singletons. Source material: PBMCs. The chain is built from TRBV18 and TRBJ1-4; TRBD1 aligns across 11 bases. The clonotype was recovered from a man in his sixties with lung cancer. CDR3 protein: CASSQRTGGRDEKLFF. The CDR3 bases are TGTGCCAGCTCACAACGGACAGGGGGCAGGGATGAAAAACTGTTTTTT.